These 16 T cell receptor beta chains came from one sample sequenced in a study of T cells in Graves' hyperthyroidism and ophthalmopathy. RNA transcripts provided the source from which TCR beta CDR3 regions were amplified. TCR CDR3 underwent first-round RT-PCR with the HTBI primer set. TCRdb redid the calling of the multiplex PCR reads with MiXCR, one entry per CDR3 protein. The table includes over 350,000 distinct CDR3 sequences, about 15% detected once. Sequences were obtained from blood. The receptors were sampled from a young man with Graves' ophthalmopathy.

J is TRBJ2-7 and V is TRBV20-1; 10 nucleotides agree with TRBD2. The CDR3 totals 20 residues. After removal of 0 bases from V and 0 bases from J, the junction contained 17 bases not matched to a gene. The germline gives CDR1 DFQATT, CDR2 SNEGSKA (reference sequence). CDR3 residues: CSARDSTRFGASGSSYEQYF. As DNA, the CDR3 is TGCAGTGCTAGAGACTCAACCCGATTTGGGGCTAGCGGGAGCTCCTACGAGCAGTACTTC.

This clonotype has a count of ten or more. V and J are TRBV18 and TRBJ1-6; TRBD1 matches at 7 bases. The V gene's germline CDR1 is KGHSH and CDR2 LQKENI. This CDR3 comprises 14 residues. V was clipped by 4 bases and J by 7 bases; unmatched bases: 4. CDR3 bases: TGTGCCAGCTCACAACAGGGGAGGAATTCACCCCTCCACTTT. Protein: CASSQQGRNSPLHF.

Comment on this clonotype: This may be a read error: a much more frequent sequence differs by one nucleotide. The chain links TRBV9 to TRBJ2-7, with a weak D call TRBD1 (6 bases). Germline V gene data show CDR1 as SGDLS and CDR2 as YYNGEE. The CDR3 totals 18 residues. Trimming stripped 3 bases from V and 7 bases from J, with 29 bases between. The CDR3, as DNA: TGTGCCAGCAGCGCCGATATCGGTGCCCGACAGGTCGGCGATGAGCAGTACTTC. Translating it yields CASSADIGARQVGDEQYF.

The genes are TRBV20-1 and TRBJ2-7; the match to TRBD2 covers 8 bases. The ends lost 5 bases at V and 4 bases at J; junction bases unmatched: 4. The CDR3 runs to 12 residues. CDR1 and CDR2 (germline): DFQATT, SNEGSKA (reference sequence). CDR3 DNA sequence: TGCAGTGCTCGCACTAGCGGATACGAGCAGTACTTC. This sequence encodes CSARTSGYEQYF.

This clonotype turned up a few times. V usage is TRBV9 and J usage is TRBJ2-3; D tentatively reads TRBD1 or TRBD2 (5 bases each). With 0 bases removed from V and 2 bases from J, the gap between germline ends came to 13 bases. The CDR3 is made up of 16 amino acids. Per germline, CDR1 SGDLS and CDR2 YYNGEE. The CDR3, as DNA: TGTGCCAGCAGCGTAGTGGGGGAGCCAGACACAGATACGCAGTATTTT. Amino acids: CASSVVGEPDTDTQYF.

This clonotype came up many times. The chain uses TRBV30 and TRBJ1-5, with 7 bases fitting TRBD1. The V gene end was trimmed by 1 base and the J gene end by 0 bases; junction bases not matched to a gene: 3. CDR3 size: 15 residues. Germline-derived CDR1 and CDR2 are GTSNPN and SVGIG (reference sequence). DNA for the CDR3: TGTGCCTGGAGTGCAGGGGGGTATAGCAATCAGCCCCAGCATTTT. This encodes CAWSAGGYSNQPQHF.

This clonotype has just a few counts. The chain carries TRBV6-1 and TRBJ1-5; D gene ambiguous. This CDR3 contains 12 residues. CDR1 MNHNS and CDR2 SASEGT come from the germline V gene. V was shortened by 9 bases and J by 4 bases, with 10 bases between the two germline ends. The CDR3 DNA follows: TGTGCCAGGCTGAAGGTTAATCAGCCCCAGCATTTT. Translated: CARLKVNQPQHF.

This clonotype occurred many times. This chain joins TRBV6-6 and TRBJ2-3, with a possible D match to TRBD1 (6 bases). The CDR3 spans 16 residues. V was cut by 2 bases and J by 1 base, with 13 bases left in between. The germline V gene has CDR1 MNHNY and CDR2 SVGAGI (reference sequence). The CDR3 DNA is TGTGCCAGCAGTTACGGCTGGGGGCAGGGCACAGATACGCAGTATTTT. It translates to CASSYGWGQGTDTQYF.

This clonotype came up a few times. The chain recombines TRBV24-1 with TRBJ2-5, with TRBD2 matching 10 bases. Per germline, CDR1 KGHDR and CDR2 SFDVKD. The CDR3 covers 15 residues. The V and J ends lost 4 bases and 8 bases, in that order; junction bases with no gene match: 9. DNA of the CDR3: TGTGCCACCAGTGAGGCTAGCGGGGGCCCCGAAACCCAGTACTTC. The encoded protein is CATSEASGGPETQYF.

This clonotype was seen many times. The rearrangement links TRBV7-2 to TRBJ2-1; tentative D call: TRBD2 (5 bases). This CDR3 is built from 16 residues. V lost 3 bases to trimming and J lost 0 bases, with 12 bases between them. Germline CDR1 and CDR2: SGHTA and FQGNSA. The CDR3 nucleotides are TGTGCCAGCAGCTTTGTCGGGCGGGTCTCCTACAATGAGCAGTTCTTC. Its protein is CASSFVGRVSYNEQFF.

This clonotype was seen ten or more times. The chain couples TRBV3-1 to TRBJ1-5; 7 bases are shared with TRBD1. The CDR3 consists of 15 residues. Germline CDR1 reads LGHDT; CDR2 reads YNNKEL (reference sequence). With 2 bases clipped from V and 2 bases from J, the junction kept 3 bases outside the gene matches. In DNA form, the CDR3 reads TGTGCCAGCAGCCAATCCGGGACAGGCAATCAGCCCCAGCATTTT. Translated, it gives CASSQSGTGNQPQHF. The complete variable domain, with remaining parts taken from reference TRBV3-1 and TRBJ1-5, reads DTAVSQTPKYLVTQMGNDKSIKCEQNLGHDTMYWYKQDSKKFLKIMFSYNNKELIINETVPNRFSPKSPDKAHLNLHINSLELGDSAVYFCASSQSGTGNQPQHFGDGTRLSIL.

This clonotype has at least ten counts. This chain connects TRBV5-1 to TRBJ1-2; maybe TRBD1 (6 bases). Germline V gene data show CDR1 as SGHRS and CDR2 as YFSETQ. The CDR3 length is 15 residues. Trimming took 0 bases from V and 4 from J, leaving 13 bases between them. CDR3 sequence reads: CASSLEGQGSYGYTF. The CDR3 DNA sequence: TGCGCCAGCAGCTTGGAGGGCCAGGGGAGCTATGGCTACACCTTC.

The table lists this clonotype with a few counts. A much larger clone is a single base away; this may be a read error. The CDR3 reads CASSAALRDTRYF. CDR3 nucleotides: TGTGCCAGCAGTGCCGCTCTGCGGGATACGCGGTATTTT. The rearrangement uses TRBV2 and TRBJ2-3; possible D gene TRBD2, 6 bases. This CDR3 comprises 13 residues. Germline values: CDR1 SNHLY, CDR2 FYNNEI.

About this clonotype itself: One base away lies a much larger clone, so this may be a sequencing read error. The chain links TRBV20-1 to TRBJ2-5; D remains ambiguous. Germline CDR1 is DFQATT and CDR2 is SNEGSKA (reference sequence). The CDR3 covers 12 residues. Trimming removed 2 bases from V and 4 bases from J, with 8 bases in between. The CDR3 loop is CSARSYPETQYF. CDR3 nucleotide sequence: TGCAGTGCTAGAAGCTACCCAGAGACCCAGTACTTC.

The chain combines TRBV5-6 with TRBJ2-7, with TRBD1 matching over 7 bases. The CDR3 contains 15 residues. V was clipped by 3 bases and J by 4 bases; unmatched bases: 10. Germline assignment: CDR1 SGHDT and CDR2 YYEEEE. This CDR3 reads CASSSPWDSAYEQYF. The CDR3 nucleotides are TGTGCCAGCAGCTCTCCCTGGGACAGCGCTTACGAGCAGTACTTC.

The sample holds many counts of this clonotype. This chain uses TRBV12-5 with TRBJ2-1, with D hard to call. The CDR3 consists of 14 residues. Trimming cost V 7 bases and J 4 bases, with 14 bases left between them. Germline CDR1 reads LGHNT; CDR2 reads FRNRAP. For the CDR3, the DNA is TGTGCTAGTGTTCCTCTCTCCGAGTACAATGAGCAGTTCTTC. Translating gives CASVPLSEYNEQFF.